This entry lists 25 T cell receptor beta chains sequenced from one sample in a study of T-cell reconstitution after alpha-beta-depleted transplantation in children. A library of TCRbeta sequences, prepared with unique molecular identifiers, was generated. From the PCR reads, TCRdb called clonotypes with MiXCR, one entry per CDR3 protein. In the table there are some 140,000 distinct CDR3 sequences, roughly 9% of which are singletons. Sequences were derived from PBMCs, mostly from graft donor cells, sampled 180 days after TCRalphabeta/CD19-depleted stem cell transplant. The receptors come from a girl under two years old who had a stem cell transplant for combined immunodeficiency, so the T cells may come from the graft donor.

The sample holds a few counts of this clonotype. The chain couples TRBV12-3 or TRBV12-4 to TRBJ2-2; D not resolved. Trimming removed 6 bases from V and 4 bases from J, with 15 bases in between. The CDR3 extends over 15 amino acids. In DNA form, the CDR3 reads TGTGCCAGCAGCCATTCCGGGTCGGGCACCGGGGAGCTGTTTTTT. It translates to CASSHSGSGTGELFF.

This clonotype was recorded a few times. The chain uses TRBV7-8 and TRBJ2-2; either TRBD1 or TRBD2 may fit D (6 bases each). Trimming pared 6 bases from V and 3 bases from J, leaving 14 bases between. The CDR3 has 15 amino acids. Germline values: CDR1 SGHVS, CDR2 FQNEAQ. The CDR3 nucleotides are TGTGCCAGCAGATGGCAGGGGACTTACACCGGGGAGCTGTTTTTT. Translated, it gives CASRWQGTYTGELFF.

This clonotype turned up a few times. V and J are TRBV12-3 or TRBV12-4 and TRBJ2-7; 9 bases agree with TRBD1. The trim removed 4 bases at V and 6 bases at J, leaving 7 bases unmatched. CDR3 length: 14 amino acids. CDR3 DNA sequence: TGTGCCAGCAGTTACACCGGGACAGGGAGCGAGCAGTACTTC. It codes for CASSYTGTGSEQYF.

Ten or more counts support this clonotype. This sequence joins TRBV10-3 and TRBJ2-7, with D maybe TRBD1 (5 bases). The CDR3 sequence is 18 residues long. Between the trimmed V and J ends, which lost 4 bases and 2 bases, there was a span of 24 bases. Per the germline V gene, CDR1 is ENHRY and CDR2 is SYGVKD. Here the CDR3 reads CAISARIDSPRGTYEQYF. The CDR3 DNA is TGTGCCATCAGTGCTAGGATCGACAGTCCCCGTGGCACCTACGAGCAGTACTTC.

The sample holds many counts of this clonotype. The chain joins TRBV5-1 to TRBJ1-5; 9 nucleotides line up with TRBD1. Germline trimming cut 2 bases from V and 4 bases from J; bases unmatched to any gene: 4. This CDR3 comprises 15 residues. Germline values: CDR1 SGHRS, CDR2 YFSETQ. CDR3 sequence reads: CASSLGTGRNQPQHF. DNA for the CDR3: TGCGCCAGCAGCTTAGGGACAGGGAGGAATCAGCCCCAGCATTTT. The full variable domain, in which reference TRBV5-1 and TRBJ1-5 provide the parts outside the CDR3, is KAGVTQTPRYLIKTRGQQVTLSCSPISGHRSVSWYQQTPGQGLQFLFEYFSETQRNKGNFPGRFSGRQFSNSRSEMNVSTLELGDSALYLCASSLGTGRNQPQHFGDGTRLSIL.

This clonotype was picked up a small number of times. The chain combines TRBV29-1 with TRBJ2-7; tentative D call: TRBD2 (6 bases). Trimming shortened V by 6 bases and J by 1 base, and 10 bases separated the two germline ends. The CDR3 totals 12 residues. Germline loops: CDR1 SQVTM, CDR2 ANQGSEA. CDR3 sequence reads: CSVAGLSYEQYF. CDR3 nucleotides: TGCAGCGTGGCGGGACTGTCCTACGAGCAGTACTTC.

This clonotype has a handful of counts. The rearrangement links TRBV29-1 to TRBJ2-7; 14 bases are a match to TRBD2. This CDR3 has 15 amino acids. CDR1 is SQVTM, CDR2 ANQGSEA, per germline. The trim removed 3 bases at V and 6 bases at J, leaving 7 bases unmatched. The CDR3 DNA is TGCAGCGTTGAGCCTACGGGACTAGCGGGAGCCGAGCAGTACTTC. Protein: CSVEPTGLAGAEQYF.

This clonotype occurred a few times. J is TRBJ1-2 and V is TRBV27, with a weak D call TRBD1 (6 bases). The CDR3 contains 14 residues. V dropped 7 bases and J dropped 8 bases, with 20 bases sitting between them. Per the germline V gene, CDR1 is MNHEY and CDR2 is SMNVEV (reference sequence). This CDR3 reads CASKGDGGLGGYTF. The CDR3 bases are TGTGCCAGCAAGGGGGACGGGGGGCTGGGGGGCTACACCTTC.

The chain combines TRBV12-3 or TRBV12-4 with TRBJ2-2; 8 nucleotides line up with TRBD1. The CDR3 extends over 17 amino acids. V trimming: 6 bases; J trimming: 4 bases; junction bases outside the gene matches: 13. The DNA for the CDR3 is TGTGCCAGCAGGCCATTTTTCTGGGACAGGCTCACCGGGGAGCTGTTTTTT. Protein: CASRPFFWDRLTGELFF.

This clonotype was seen only a few times. The chain uses TRBV20-1 and TRBJ2-7, with TRBD2 as a possible D gene (7 bases). The CDR3 totals 14 residues. The germline CDR1 and CDR2 sequences are DFQATT and SNEGSKA (reference sequence). V was trimmed by 4 bases and J by 6 bases, leaving 19 bases between them. CDR3 sequence reads: CSATPRGGLGEQYF. The CDR3 DNA is TGCAGTGCTACTCCTAGGGGGGGTCTAGGCGAGCAGTACTTC.

The chain is built from TRBV20-1 and TRBJ2-2, with 12 bases matching TRBD2. Germline assignment: CDR1 DFQATT and CDR2 SNEGSKA (reference sequence). This CDR3 region has 18 residues. J lost 6 bases, V lost 0 bases, and 11 bases had no gene match. CDR3: CSARDSGRTSGTSGELFF. As DNA, the CDR3 is TGCAGTGCTAGAGATTCTGGACGGACTAGCGGGACATCCGGGGAGCTGTTTTTT.

This clonotype was seen only a few times. V and J are TRBV12-3 or TRBV12-4 and TRBJ1-4; weak D call: TRBD1 (5 bases). V dropped 3 bases and J dropped 8 bases, with 19 bases sitting between them. The CDR3 is made up of 16 amino acids. This chain's CDR3 is CASSFWVKGLEEKLFF. CDR3 bases: TGTGCCAGCAGTTTTTGGGTGAAGGGGTTGGAGGAAAAACTGTTTTTT.

This clonotype was seen only a few times. At one of its ends the junction is not consistent with the germline gene, which may arise from a read error. This chain links TRBV7-7 with TRBJ2-5, with D perhaps matching TRBD1 or TRBD2 (5 bases each). CDR1 is SSHAT and CDR2 is FNYEAQ in the germline V gene (reference sequence). This CDR3 comprises 15 residues. This CDR3 is CASSLGPGLQETQYF. The CDR3, as DNA: TGTGCTAGCAGCTTAGGACCGGGGCTACAAGAGACCCAGTACTTC.

V and J are TRBV7-2 and TRBJ2-7; the D gene is possibly TRBD2 (5 bases). Trimming took off 4 bases at V and 0 bases at J, with 13 bases between the two ends. The CDR3 has 15 residues. Germline loops: CDR1 SGHTA, CDR2 FQGNSA. The CDR3 sequence is CASSSGWTHSYEQYF. In DNA, the CDR3 is TGTGCCAGCAGCTCCGGATGGACTCACTCCTACGAGCAGTACTTC.

This clonotype was observed at least ten times. The chain is built from TRBV5-6 and TRBJ1-5, with D uncertain. The CDR3 has 13 amino acids. Between the trimmed V and J ends, which lost 1 base and 5 bases, there was a span of 7 bases. Germline-derived CDR1 and CDR2 are SGHDT and YYEEEE. CDR3 nucleotides: TGTGCCAGCAGCTTGTCGACGGATCAGCCCCAGCATTTT. Translation gives CASSLSTDQPQHF. Drawing the rest from reference TRBV5-6 and TRBJ1-5, the complete variable domain is DAGVTQSPTHLIKTRGQQVTLRCSPKSGHDTVSWYQQALGQGPQFIFQYYEEEERQRGNFPDRFSGHQFPNYSSELNVNALLLGDSALYLCASSLSTDQPQHFGDGTRLSIL.

This clonotype was seen only a few times. This chain joins TRBV20-1 and TRBJ2-7, with 7 bases identical to TRBD2. Per germline, CDR1 DFQATT and CDR2 SNEGSKA (reference sequence). V dropped 0 bases and J dropped 2; count of bases not matched to a gene: 7. This CDR3 is 15 amino acids long. In nucleotides, the CDR3 is TGCAGTGCTAGAGAAGGGACTAAAAATCCCTACGAGCAGTACTTC. It specifies CSAREGTKNPYEQYF.

Only a few counts were recorded for this clonotype. The J gene is TRBJ2-1, the V gene TRBV29-1; 11 positions agree with TRBD1. CDR3 length: 12 residues. The V gene end was trimmed by 4 bases and the J gene end by 9 bases; junction bases not matched to a gene: 2. The germline CDR1 and CDR2 sequences are SQVTM and ANQGSEA. The chain's CDR3 is CSVGTGGIEQFF. The CDR3 DNA follows: TGCAGCGTTGGGACAGGGGGCATTGAGCAGTTCTTC.

This clonotype has only a few counts. The chain combines TRBV6-2 or TRBV6-3 with TRBJ2-5; 12 bases map to TRBD2. Germline values: CDR1 MNHEY, CDR2 SVGEGT. J was trimmed by 3 bases and V by 6 bases; bases with no gene match: 8. The CDR3 runs to 16 residues. Written as DNA, the CDR3 is TGTGCCAGCAGACCCCACCGACTAGCGGGAGAAGAGACCCAGTACTTC. This gives the protein CASRPHRLAGEETQYF.

The CDR3 here is CSARSDVGNEQFF. CDR3 bases: TGCAGTGCTAGATCGGACGTGGGAAATGAGCAGTTCTTC. The gene calls are TRBV20-1 and TRBJ2-1; no reliable D call. V dropped 2 bases and J dropped 7 bases, with 12 bases sitting between them. Germline loops: CDR1 DFQATT, CDR2 SNEGSKA (reference sequence). There are 13 residues in the CDR3.

This clonotype appeared a few times. The chain's CDR3 is CASSAAGVVVGAYEQYF. CDR3 bases: TGTGCCAGCAGTGCCGCAGGGGTGGTGGTGGGCGCCTACGAGCAGTACTTC. The chain couples TRBV25-1 to TRBJ2-7; tentatively, D is TRBD1 (6 bases). Germline V gives CDR1 MGHDK, CDR2 SYGVNS. With 4 bases removed from V and 2 bases from J, the gap between germline ends came to 21 bases. The CDR3 runs 17 residues.

This clonotype was observed a handful of times. V gene TRBV10-3 combines with J gene TRBJ2-2; D is undetermined. The CDR3 is made up of 11 amino acids. Germline V CDR1 and CDR2: ENHRY, SYGVKD. V was cut by 6 bases and J by 8 bases, with 7 bases left in between. The chain's CDR3 is CAISKTGELFF. The CDR3 DNA follows: TGTGCCATCAGCAAGACAGGGGAGCTGTTTTTT.

This clonotype was counted a single time. V is TRBV20-1 and J is TRBJ2-2; 10 bases align to TRBD1. Losses at the gene ends were 4 bases for V and 7 bases for J; bases not matched to a gene: 9. The CDR3 spans 15 residues. In germline, CDR1 is DFQATT, CDR2 SNEGSKA (reference sequence). CDR3 nucleotides: TGCAGTGCTAACCCGACAGGGGGCTGGGACGGGGAGCTGTTTTTT. Translating gives CSANPTGGWDGELFF.

This clonotype was counted only a few times. The chain has TRBV6-2 or TRBV6-3 and TRBJ2-2; D is unresolved. V lost 7 bases, J lost 4 bases, and 19 bases lay in between. Per the germline V gene, CDR1 is MNHEY and CDR2 is SVGEGT. The CDR3 covers 16 residues. CDR3 sequence reads: CASTQPGRARTGELFF. The CDR3 DNA follows: TGTGCCAGCACCCAACCCGGTCGGGCTCGCACCGGGGAGCTGTTTTTT.

This clonotype was observed a handful of times. The rearrangement links TRBV6-2 or TRBV6-3 to TRBJ2-7; no firm D call. The CDR3 has 15 amino acids. CDR1 and CDR2 from the germline V gene are MNHEY and SVGEGT. V was trimmed by 3 bases and J by 0 bases, leaving 12 bases between them. The DNA for the CDR3 is TGTGCCAGCAGTTATGGATACACAGCCTCCTACGAGCAGTACTTC. This sequence encodes CASSYGYTASYEQYF.

This clonotype was seen repeatedly, ten times or more. The chain has TRBV29-1 and TRBJ2-7; D not certain. Trimming removed 3 bases from V and 6 bases from J, with 12 bases in between. Germline V lookup: CDR1 SQVTM, CDR2 ANQGSEA. This CDR3 is 12 amino acids long. In DNA, the CDR3 is TGCAGCGTTGACCCAAACACTGGCGAGCAGTACTTC. Translating gives CSVDPNTGEQYF.